A selection of T cell receptor beta chains follows, all from one sample in a study of blood T cell repertoires in COVID-19. Here immunoSEQ multiplex PCR was the method, and the copy in TCRdb shows in-frame clones only, minus some. The sample includes fewer than 80,000 clones, more than 80% of them seen just once. The specimen was peripheral blood. The source of these receptors is a man aged 45-65 years with COVID-19, enrolled during active disease. Each CDR3 is given with its conserved first and last residue. Fields, in order: V gene, J gene, clone size, D gene, CDR3 DNA, CDR3 protein. D genes are given only for firm matches. Clone size is shown for a subset of rows, as once, few, many or a class of expanded clone.

TRBV2	TRBJ1-1	.	.	TGTGCCAGCATTTACAGCCTTGAAGCTTTCTTT	CASIYSLEAFF
TRBV25-1	TRBJ2-1	.	TRBD2	TGTGCCAGCAGTGCCCTCTGGACTAGCGGGGGGGCCGGTGAGCAGTTCTTC	CASSALWTSGGAGEQFF
TRBV5-1	TRBJ2-7	.	TRBD1	TGCGCCAGCAGCTTTGGGACAGCAAACGGGGAGCAGTACTTC	CASSFGTANGEQYF
TRBV18	TRBJ1-3	.	.	TGTGCCAGCTCACCACTCAGGGAGGTCTTCGGAAACACCATATATTTT	CASSPLREVFGNTIYF
TRBV29-1	TRBJ2-3	.	.	TGCAGCGTTGAAAAGCGGGGACAAAACACAGATACGCAGTATTTT	CSVEKRGQNTDTQYF
TRBV29-1	TRBJ2-1	.	TRBD2	TGCAGCGTTCGGGATAGCGGGGGGGCCAGCTCCTACAATGAGCAGTTCTTC	CSVRDSGGASSYNEQFF
TRBV6-1	TRBJ1-1	.	TRBD1	TGTGCCAGCAGTGAATTTGAGCCGGACAGGGATGGCACTGAAGCTTTCTTT	CASSEFEPDRDGTEAFF
TRBV12-3/TRBV12-4	TRBJ2-1	.	TRBD1	TGTGCCAGCAGTGACGGACAGGGTCTAAGTCAGTTCTTC	CASSDGQGLSQFF
TRBV4-3	TRBJ2-2	.	TRBD2	TGCGCCAGCAGCCCAATCAAGACGCGGGGGTCGACCGGGGAGCTGTTTTTT	CASSPIKTRGSTGELFF
TRBV9	TRBJ2-6	.	.	TGTGCCTCCGCAACCAGCTCTGGGGCCAACGTCCTGACTTTC	CASATSSGANVLTF
TRBV5-8	TRBJ2-6	.	.	TGTGCCAACAGACAGGTCGCGGCCAACGTCCTGACTTTC	CANRQVAANVLTF
TRBV11-2	TRBJ2-5	few	TRBD2	TGTGCCAGCAGCAACGCCGGGAGGCGGGGGTTCGGGACCCAGTACTTC	CASSNAGRRGFGTQYF
TRBV14	TRBJ1-2	.	.	TGTGCCAGCAGCGAAAGGGGGTACAACTATGGCTACACCTTC	CASSERGYNYGYTF
TRBV7-6	TRBJ2-1	.	TRBD2	TGTGCCAGCAGCTTAGTAGCGGGGGATTTCAATGAGCAGTTCTTC	CASSLVAGDFNEQFF
TRBV11-1	TRBJ1-1	.	.	TGTGCCAGCAGCCCCAGGTTGGACACTGAAGCTTTCTTT	CASSPRLDTEAFF
TRBV27	TRBJ2-7	.	.	TGTGCCAGCAGTTTTACACAGGGCTACGAGCAGTACTTC	CASSFTQGYEQYF
TRBV12-3/TRBV12-4	TRBJ1-2	.	.	TGTGCCAGCAGTTTGAAAGCCTATGGCTACACCTTC	CASSLKAYGYTF
TRBV7-9	TRBJ1-4	.	.	TGTGCCAGCAGCGAGCGGCCCATGGGGAAAGGACTGTTTTTT	CASSERPMGKGLFF
TRBV30	TRBJ2-1	.	TRBD1	TGTGCCTGGAGTCGACGGACAGGGTTAAATGAGCAGTTCTTC	CAWSRRTGLNEQFF
TRBV10-3	TRBJ1-3	.	.	TGTGCCATCAGTGGGGCAAACACCATATATTTT	CAISGANTIYF
TRBV5-4	TRBJ1-3	few	.	TGTGCCAGCAGCTTGGGGGCGTTCTCTGGAAACACCATATATTTT	CASSLGAFSGNTIYF
TRBV30	TRBJ1-2	.	.	TGTGCCGCGGATCGTGGCTACACCTTC	CAADRGYTF
TRBV6-2/TRBV6-3	TRBJ2-1	.	.	TGTGCCAGCAGTTACTCGGTCCGCGGTCCCTCCTACAATGAGCAGTTCTTC	CASSYSVRGPSYNEQFF
TRBV7-3	TRBJ2-3	once	TRBD2	TGTGCCAGCAGCTTAGGTCTTATTCGCGGGGGGCCGGGAGATACGCAGTATTTT	CASSLGLIRGGPGDTQYF
TRBV10-2	TRBJ2-5	.	.	TGCGCCAGCAGTGAAGGTCAGGACTCGCTTAGGTTTAAAGAGACCCAGTACTTC	CASSEGQDSLRFKETQYF
TRBV27	TRBJ1-1	once	.	TGTGCCAGCAGTTTTCGTTGGAACACTGAAGCTTTCTTT	CASSFRWNTEAFF
TRBV5-5	TRBJ1-2	few	.	TGTGCCAGCAGCTTGGATTGGACAAACAACCCGATGGGCTACACCTTC	CASSLDWTNNPMGYTF
TRBV27	TRBJ2-6	.	.	TGTGCCAGCAGCGTAGGGGTTGTGGCCAACGTCCTGACTTTC	CASSVGVVANVLTF
TRBV29-1	TRBJ2-1	.	.	TGCAGCGTTGGCAAGGGGTTAGACAATGAGCAGTTCTTC	CSVGKGLDNEQFF
TRBV14	TRBJ1-2	.	.	TGTGCCAGCAGCCAAGACAGGAACTCTTATGGCTACACCTTC	CASSQDRNSYGYTF
TRBV5-4	TRBJ1-2	.	TRBD1	TGTGCCAGCAGCCGACCCGGGACAGGTGGCTACACCTTC	CASSRPGTGGYTF